These 8 T cell receptor beta chains were all obtained from the same sample, sequenced in a study of early T cells in non-severe SARS-CoV-2 infection. In TCRdb, the 5' RACE reads were re-called with MiXCR into one record per CDR3 protein. The top ten clones hold more than 6.5% of a sample with about 110,000 distinct CDR3 sequences, 11% of them seen once. The sequenced sample was whole blood. Source of these receptors: an adult who was a healthcare worker with PCR-confirmed SARS-CoV-2 infection or an uninfected control (not recorded which).

Ten or more counts support this clonotype. The chain has TRBV18 and TRBJ2-1; D unresolved. The CDR3 contains 16 residues. The germline gives CDR1 KGHSH, CDR2 LQKENI. Trimming shortened V by 3 bases and J by 8 bases, and 20 bases separated the two germline ends. The DNA of the CDR3 is TGTGCCAGCTCACCTCAAGACAATCCGGTGGGCGATGAGCAGTTCTTC. It codes for CASSPQDNPVGDEQFF.

This chain joins TRBV27 and TRBJ2-7, with a possible D match to TRBD2 (5 bases). Trimming left V 4 bases short and J 7 bases short, with 11 bases between. This CDR3 comprises 12 residues. Germline assignment: CDR1 MNHEY and CDR2 SMNVEV (reference sequence). The CDR3 coding sequence is TGTGCCAGCAGTTCCCCCGGGGTAGAGCAGTACTTC. Residues: CASSSPGVEQYF.

Ten or more counts support this clonotype. The J gene is TRBJ1-1, the V gene TRBV7-2, with TRBD1 identical over 7 bases. V was pared by 5 bases and J by 6 bases, with 9 bases of the junction left unmatched. This CDR3 region has 14 residues. CDR1 is SGHTA, CDR2 FQGNSA, per germline. The CDR3 bases are TGTGCCAGCAGCACCGACAGGGCGGCCCCTGAAGCTTTCTTT. It is translated as CASSTDRAAPEAFF.

Only a few counts were recorded for this clonotype. This chain connects TRBV20-1 to TRBJ2-7, with 7 nucleotides matching TRBD1. After removal of 6 bases from V and 3 bases from J, the junction contained 8 bases not matched to a gene. The CDR3 sequence is 13 residues long. CDR1 DFQATT and CDR2 SNEGSKA come from the germline V gene (reference sequence). The DNA for the CDR3 is TGCAGTGCCTTAGACAGGGATCTCTACGAGCAGTACTTC. Amino acid sequence: CSALDRDLYEQYF.

J is TRBJ1-5 and V is TRBV12-3 or TRBV12-4; D call uncertain. Trimming took off 10 bases at V and 4 bases at J, with 14 bases between the two ends. The CDR3 length is 13 residues. The CDR3 is CATREGRNQPQHF. CDR3 nucleotides: TGTGCCACCCGAGAGGGCCGAAATCAGCCCCAGCATTTT.

This clonotype showed up many times. CDR3 coding DNA: TGTGCCAGCAGCTTAGGGGGCGGGGTAATTGGGTACGAGCAGTACTTC. Amino acids: CASSLGGGVIGYEQYF. This rearrangement joins TRBV7-2 to TRBJ2-7; D perhaps matches TRBD2 (6 bases). Germline lookup yields CDR1 SGHTA and CDR2 FQGNSA. The germline V and J ends were trimmed by 1 base and 4 bases, with 17 bases remaining between them. This CDR3 is built from 16 residues.

This clonotype was picked up a small number of times. The chain joins TRBV7-2 to TRBJ2-3, with unresolved D. Germline CDR1 reads SGHTA; CDR2 reads FQGNSA. V lost 2 bases and J lost 2, with 5 bases in between. This CDR3 contains 13 residues. CDR3 amino acids: CASSLTNTDTQYF. The CDR3 DNA reads as TGTGCCAGCAGCTTAACCAACACAGATACGCAGTATTTT.

There are a few counts of this clonotype. This chain joins TRBV19 and TRBJ2-5; TRBD2 agrees at 8 bases. Germline CDR1 reads LNHDA; CDR2 reads SQIVND (reference sequence). V lost 3 bases to trimming and J lost 2 bases; unmatched junction nucleotides: 5. The CDR3 has 15 residues. The CDR3 DNA follows: TGTGCCAGTAGTATTCGAACGGGAGGGCAAGAGACCCAGTACTTC. It codes for CASSIRTGGQETQYF.